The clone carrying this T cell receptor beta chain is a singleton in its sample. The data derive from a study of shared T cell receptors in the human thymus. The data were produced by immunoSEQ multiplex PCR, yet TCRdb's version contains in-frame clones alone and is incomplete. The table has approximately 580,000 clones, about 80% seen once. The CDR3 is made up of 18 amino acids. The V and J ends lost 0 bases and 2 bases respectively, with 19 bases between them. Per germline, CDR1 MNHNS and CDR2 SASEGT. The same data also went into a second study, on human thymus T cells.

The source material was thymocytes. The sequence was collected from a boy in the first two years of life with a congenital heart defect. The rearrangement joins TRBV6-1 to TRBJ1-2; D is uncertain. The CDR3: CASSEATGSPPQNYGYTF. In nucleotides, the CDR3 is TGTGCCAGCAGTGAAGCCACGGGGTCACCCCCTCAAAACTATGGCTACACCTTC.